A single sample gave rise to the 32 T cell receptor beta chains below, sequenced in a study of blood T cell repertoires in COVID-19. Method: immunoSEQ multiplex PCR; TCRdb's copy keeps in-frame clones and lacks some. The data show under 300,000 clones, 75% to 90% seen once. The sample taken for sequencing was peripheral blood. These receptors were obtained from a man in his fifties or sixties who had recovered from COVID-19.

The chain links TRBV10-3 to TRBJ2-5; 7 positions match TRBD2. V shed 7 bases and J 3 bases; nucleotides not matched to a gene: 8. The germline CDR1 and CDR2 sequences are ENHRY and SYGVKD. The CDR3 is made up of 14 amino acids. CDR3 loop: CAINPRGGEETQYF. The CDR3 DNA reads as TGTGCCATCAATCCGAGGGGAGGGGAAGAGACCCAGTACTTC.

The chain has TRBV24-1 and TRBJ1-2; 12 bases are a match to TRBD1. The length of the CDR3 is 18 residues. Per germline, CDR1 KGHDR and CDR2 SFDVKD. The junction had 9 bases not matched to a gene; V was cut back by 4 bases and J by 1 base. The CDR3 nucleotides read TGTGCCACCAGTGAACGCGGGACAGGGGGCAATAATAACTATGGCTACACCTTC. It yields the protein CATSERGTGGNNNYGYTF.

This chain joins TRBV29-1 and TRBJ1-1; D may be TRBD1 (6 bases). Germline values: CDR1 SQVTM, CDR2 ANQGSEA. Trimming pared 4 bases from V and 9 bases from J, leaving 9 bases between. The length of the CDR3 is 10 residues. The CDR3 nucleotides read TGCAGCGTTGTGGGGGCGAAAGCTTTCTTT. Its translation is CSVVGAKAFF.

The chain couples TRBV3-1 (or the pseudogene TRBV3-2) to TRBJ2-3, with TRBD1 as a possible D gene (5 bases). CDR1 is LGHDT, CDR2 YNNKEL, per germline (reference sequence). V lost 4 bases and J lost 2, with 16 bases in between. The CDR3 spans 16 residues. DNA of the CDR3: TGTGCCAGCAGCCTGCACGTCAAGGGGAACACAGATACGCAGTATTTT. The encoded protein is CASSLHVKGNTDTQYF.

The gene calls are TRBV7-9 and TRBJ2-2, with 7 bases matching TRBD2. J gave up 1 base and V 5 bases, and 7 bases lay outside the gene matches. CDR1 SEHNR and CDR2 FQNEAQ come from the germline V gene (reference sequence). The CDR3 contains 16 residues. The CDR3 protein is CASSPQLARNTGELFF. The DNA for the CDR3 is TGTGCCAGCAGCCCACAACTAGCGAGGAACACCGGGGAGCTGTTTTTT.

The V gene is TRBV29-1, the J gene TRBJ2-5; 7 bases agree with TRBD2. CDR3 length: 16 amino acids. Germline CDR1 is SQVTM and CDR2 is ANQGSEA. The J segment lost 7 bases and the V segment lost 0 bases, leaving 14 bases of the junction unmatched. CDR3 in amino acids: CSVEEGYRSGGGTQYF. The CDR3 DNA is TGCAGCGTTGAAGAGGGTTATCGATCGGGGGGAGGGACCCAGTACTTC.

V is TRBV18 and J is TRBJ2-7, with unresolved D. Germline loops: CDR1 KGHSH, CDR2 LQKENI. Trimming cost V 4 bases and J 2 bases, with 12 bases left between them. CDR3 length: 14 residues. This CDR3 reads CASSLGTVPYEQYV. CDR3 bases: TGTGCCAGCTCACTGGGTACAGTGCCCTACGAGCAGTACGTC.

This clone was picked up a small number of times. This chain joins TRBV10-2 and TRBJ1-1; D not resolved. There are 12 residues in the CDR3. CDR1 and CDR2 (germline): WSHSY, SAAADI. Trimming removed 6 bases at V and 1 base at J, with 6 bases between. The DNA of the CDR3 is TGCGCCAGCAGCCCGGGGAACACTGAAGCTTTCTTT. Translated, it gives CASSPGNTEAFF.

V usage is TRBV19 and J usage is TRBJ1-2; maybe TRBD1 (5 bases). Germline assignment: CDR1 LNHDA and CDR2 SQIVND (reference sequence). V lost 8 bases to trimming and J lost 1 base, with 14 bases between them. This CDR3 has 14 residues. As DNA, the CDR3 is TGTGCCAGTGCTTTGGGGCCGAATAACTATGGCTACACCTTC. Translating gives CASALGPNNYGYTF.

The chain carries TRBV4-1 and TRBJ1-5, with D tentatively TRBD1 (5 bases). The CDR3 sequence is 16 residues long. Germline V gene data show CDR1 as MGHRA and CDR2 as YSYEKL. The V end lost 1 base, the J end lost 2 bases, and 12 bases lay between the germline ends. CDR3 nucleotides: TGCGCCAGCAGCCAAGGTGGGGCCCGCCGCAATCAGCCCCAGCATTTT. Amino acid sequence: CASSQGGARRNQPQHF.

The CDR3 DNA follows: TGCGCCAGCAGTGGCAGGGTTATTCATGGCTACACCTTC. This gives the protein CASSGRVIHGYTF. The gene calls are TRBV23-1 and TRBJ1-2, with D possibly being TRBD1 (5 bases). TRBV23-1 counts as an open reading frame of uncertain function. Trimming left V 5 bases short and J 6 bases short, with 13 bases between. The CDR3 is made up of 13 amino acids.

The chain recombines TRBV6-2 or TRBV6-3 with TRBJ2-2; 13 bases align to TRBD2. J was trimmed by 5 bases and V by 5 bases; bases with no gene match: 5. Germline loops: CDR1 MNHEY, CDR2 SVGEGT. This CDR3 is built from 16 residues. DNA of the CDR3: TGTGCCAGCAGTAAACGGACTAGCGGGGGAACCGGGGAGCTGTTTTTT. This codes for CASSKRTSGGTGELFF.

This chain connects TRBV15 to TRBJ2-5; 9 nucleotides agree with TRBD1. The CDR3 totals 19 residues. Trimming removed 0 bases from V and 5 bases from J; junction bases left unmatched: 16. CDR1 LNHNV and CDR2 YYDKDF come from the germline V gene (reference sequence). The CDR3 bases are TGTGCCACCAGCAGAGATTTGGTCAAAATACAGGGGGCGCGGGAGACCCAGTACTTC. The encoded protein is CATSRDLVKIQGARETQYF. The complete variable domain, with remaining parts taken from reference TRBV15 and TRBJ2-5, reads DAMVIQNPRYQVTQFGKPVTLSCSQTLNHNVMYWYQQKSSQAPKLLFHYYDKDFNNEADTPDNFQSRRPNTSFCFLDIRSPGLGDTAMYLCATSRDLVKIQGARETQYFGPGTRLLVL.

The chain recombines TRBV28 with TRBJ1-5; D perhaps matches TRBD1 (6 bases). Germline loops: CDR1 MDHEN, CDR2 SYDVKM. Trimming took off 6 bases at V and 1 base at J, with 13 bases between the two ends. This CDR3 has 15 residues. Written as DNA, the CDR3 is TGTGCCAGCAGCCCGTTAGACAGGAGCAATCAGCCCCAGCATTTT. This sequence encodes CASSPLDRSNQPQHF.

The chain is built from TRBV5-1 and TRBJ2-7; D is perhaps TRBD1 (6 bases). Deletions cut 0 bases from V and 2 bases from J, with 12 bases between. Germline V gene data show CDR1 as SGHRS and CDR2 as YFSETQ. The CDR3 contains 15 residues. This CDR3 is CASSLVSRGTYEQYF. The CDR3 nucleotides read TGCGCCAGCAGCTTGGTATCCAGGGGTACCTACGAGCAGTACTTC.

This clone was observed a few times. V usage is TRBV6-6 and J usage is TRBJ2-1; 11 bases align to TRBD1. The germline V gene has CDR1 MNHNY and CDR2 SVGAGI (reference sequence). The length of the CDR3 is 16 residues. V gave up 5 bases and J gave up 4 bases; unmatched junction bases: 7. CDR3 loop: CASSIAGTGGYNEQFF. CDR3 DNA: TGTGCCAGCAGTATCGCCGGGACAGGGGGATACAATGAGCAGTTCTTC.

The gene calls are TRBV5-1 and TRBJ2-1, with 9 bases lining up with TRBD2. This CDR3 has 17 amino acids. J gave up 9 bases and V 4 bases, and 17 bases lay outside the gene matches. CDR1 and CDR2 from the germline V gene are SGHRS and YFSETQ. CDR3 in DNA: TGCGCCAGCAGCGGGTACTCCTGGCGGGGGGGCCATGCTGAGCAGTTCTTC. This encodes CASSGYSWRGGHAEQFF.

This clone was counted only a few times. The V and J genes are TRBV7-6 and TRBJ2-2; 7 nucleotides agree with TRBD2. Germline CDR1 is SGHVS and CDR2 is FNYEAQ. There are 15 residues in the CDR3. V was clipped by 0 bases and J by 6 bases; unmatched bases: 4. The CDR3 spells CASSLAGRISGELFF. In nucleotides, the CDR3 is TGTGCCAGCAGCTTAGCCGGGAGGATATCCGGGGAGCTGTTTTTT.

The chain uses TRBV27 and TRBJ1-4; no definite D call. The CDR3 is 14 residues long. The V gene's germline CDR1 is MNHEY and CDR2 SMNVEV (reference sequence). V was pared by 5 bases and J by 7 bases, with 14 bases between. CDR3 residues: CASSPERGGEKLFF. Here the CDR3 DNA reads TGTGCCAGCAGTCCGGAAAGAGGAGGTGAAAAACTGTTTTTT.

The rearrangement joins TRBV7-2 to TRBJ1-2; D gene uncertain. The CDR3 consists of 13 residues. Trimming cost V 3 bases and J 5 bases, with 10 bases left between them. CDR1 and CDR2 (germline): SGHTA, FQGNSA. CDR3 in amino acids: CASSFNGIYGYTF. The CDR3 DNA reads as TGTGCCAGCAGCTTTAACGGGATATATGGCTACACCTTC.

The rearrangement links TRBV7-8 to TRBJ1-3; 8 bases map to TRBD1. This CDR3 contains 15 residues. The V gene's germline CDR1 is SGHVS and CDR2 FQNEAQ. V shed 6 bases and J 0 bases; nucleotides not matched to a gene: 4. The CDR3, as DNA: TGTGCCAGCAGATATGGGACAGGCTCTGGAAACACCATATATTTT. This translates into CASRYGTGSGNTIYF.

The chain is built from TRBV11-2 and TRBJ2-7; 7 bases align to TRBD1. The CDR3 loop spans 14 amino acids. Trimming took 5 bases from V and 1 from J; bases not matched to a gene: 5. Germline values: CDR1 SGHAT, CDR2 FQNNGV. The CDR3: CASSTNRGSYEQYF. CDR3 nucleotides: TGTGCCAGCAGCACTAACAGGGGATCCTACGAGCAGTACTTC.

This chain joins TRBV18 and TRBJ1-2; a possible D gene is TRBD1 (5 bases). There are 15 residues in the CDR3. Germline assignment: CDR1 KGHSH and CDR2 LQKENI. The ends were cut back, 0 bases at V and 3 bases at J, with 11 bases in the middle. In nucleotides, the CDR3 is TGTGCCAGCTCACCACCCCTAGGCAGGGACTATGGCTACACCTTC. This codes for CASSPPLGRDYGYTF.

V is TRBV6-1 and J is TRBJ2-1, with D perhaps TRBD2 (5 bases). Trimming removed 2 bases at V and 2 bases at J, with 10 bases between. CDR1 is MNHNS, CDR2 SASEGT, per germline. This CDR3 comprises 15 residues. The CDR3 nucleotides are TGTGCCAGCAGTGAACAGACTATTGCCTACAATGAGCAGTTCTTC. Translation gives CASSEQTIAYNEQFF.

The chain links TRBV5-8 to TRBJ1-1; the D is unclear. This CDR3 comprises 14 residues. The V end lost 2 bases, the J end lost 11 bases, and 19 bases lay between the germline ends. Germline CDR1 is SGHTS and CDR2 is YDEGEE. CDR3 in amino acids: CASSLTPSRLEAFF. CDR3 DNA sequence: TGTGCCAGCAGCTTAACTCCCTCGCGCTTGGAGGCTTTCTTT. The whole variable domain, remainder taken from reference TRBV5-8 and TRBJ1-1, is EAGVTQSPTHLIKTRGQQATLRCSPISGHTSVYWYQQALGLGLQFLLWYDEGEERNRGNFPPRFSGRQFPNYSSELNVNALELEDSALYLCASSLTPSRLEAFFGQGTRLTVV.

The chain has TRBV11-2 and TRBJ1-2; weak D call: TRBD1 (5 bases). Germline V gene sequence: CDR1 SGHAT, CDR2 FQNNGV. This CDR3 region has 17 residues. The ends were cut back, 4 bases at V and 2 bases at J, with 20 bases in the middle. The CDR3 loop is CASSSILAQGRNYGYTF. CDR3 nucleotides: TGTGCCAGCAGCTCTATCCTGGCGCAGGGCCGAAACTATGGCTACACCTTC.

V gene TRBV15 combines with J gene TRBJ1-1, with D tentatively TRBD1 (6 bases). Trimming cost V 2 bases and J 1 base, with 11 bases left between them. Germline loops: CDR1 LNHNV, CDR2 YYDKDF (reference sequence). The CDR3 has 15 residues. CDR3 bases: TGTGCCACCAGCAGACCACGAGGGGGGAACACTGAAGCTTTCTTT. Its translation: CATSRPRGGNTEAFF. Based on the CDR3 plus reference TRBV15 and TRBJ1-1, the full variable domain is DAMVIQNPRYQVTQFGKPVTLSCSQTLNHNVMYWYQQKSSQAPKLLFHYYDKDFNNEADTPDNFQSRRPNTSFCFLDIRSPGLGDTAMYLCATSRPRGGNTEAFFGQGTRLTVV.

The J gene is TRBJ2-7, the V gene TRBV7-2; 11 nucleotides match TRBD2. J lost 3 bases, V lost 5 bases, and 6 bases had no gene match. Looked up from germline, CDR1 is SGHTA and CDR2 is FQGNSA. The CDR3 runs to 15 residues. Here the CDR3 reads CASSKPTSGGYEQYF. The CDR3 DNA sequence: TGTGCCAGCAGCAAACCTACTAGCGGGGGCTACGAGCAGTACTTC.

The V gene is TRBV3-1 (or the pseudogene TRBV3-2), the J gene TRBJ2-7, with a tentative D call TRBD1 (6 bases). The ends were cut back, 1 base at V and 1 base at J, with 8 bases in the middle. Germline lookup yields CDR1 LGHDT and CDR2 YNNKEL (reference sequence). The CDR3 length is 14 residues. CDR3 sequence (DNA): TGTGCCAGCAGCCAAGTCGACAGGTCCTACGAGCAGTACGTC. Its protein is CASSQVDRSYEQYV.

The rearrangement joins TRBV25-1 to TRBJ1-1, with D perhaps TRBD1 (6 bases). The ends were cut back, 0 bases at V and 3 bases at J, with 17 bases in the middle. Germline CDR1 and CDR2: MGHDK and SYGVNS. CDR3 size: 17 residues. CDR3 nucleotides: TGTGCCAGCAGTGAATATCGGGTTGGGACACACTACACTGAAGCTTTCTTT. As protein: CASSEYRVGTHYTEAFF. Combining the CDR3 with reference TRBV25-1 and TRBJ1-1 gives the whole variable domain EADIYQTPRYLVIGTGKKITLECSQTMGHDKMYWYQQDPGMELHLIHYSYGVNSTEKGDLSSESTVSRIRTEHFPLTLESARPSHTSQYLCASSEYRVGTHYTEAFFGQGTRLTVV.

V and J are TRBV12-5 and TRBJ1-3; D not resolved. There are 15 residues in the CDR3. Per germline, CDR1 LGHNT and CDR2 FRNRAP. V was trimmed by 11 bases and J by 0 bases, leaving 17 bases between them. DNA for the CDR3: TGTGCTCACACCCTAAGGAGAGACTCTGGAAACACCATATATTTT. It codes for CAHTLRRDSGNTIYF.

This clone appeared a single time. This chain connects TRBV6-5 to TRBJ2-7, with D unresolved. The ends were cut back, 5 bases at V and 4 bases at J, with 12 bases in the middle. Germline CDR1 reads MNHEY; CDR2 reads SVGAGI. CDR3 size: 13 residues. CDR3 sequence: CASSTIGAYEQYV. CDR3 nucleotides: TGTGCCAGCAGTACTATTGGAGCTTACGAGCAGTACGTC.